This TCR beta chain was found in a study of cytomegalovirus exposure and HLA in healthy donors. Study-wide findings and caveats: Highly shared sequence variants in one cluster were likely a sequencing artifact. A few V segments could not be told apart, such as TRBV6-2 and TRBV6-3, and were left out.

Regarding this clone: Its antigen is unknown.

60 Vbeta and 13 Jbeta primers were used in PCR. Assay: immunoSEQ multiplex PCR; the TCRdb copy retains only in-frame clones and omits some. The table lists around 79,000 clones, over 65% of them singletons. The CDR3 sequence is 16 residues long. Germline CDR1 is SEHNR and CDR2 is FQNEAQ (reference sequence). Trimming pared 1 base from V and 1 base from J, leaving 11 bases between. The rearrangement links TRBV7-9 to TRBJ2-4; tentative D call: TRBD1 (6 bases). This TCR came from a woman in her 40s in good health and CMV-seropositive. The sample consisted of PBMCs. The CDR3 DNA is TGTGCCAGCAGCTTAGATGGGGGCTGGGCCAAAAACATTCAGTACTTC. This translates into CASSLDGGWAKNIQYF. Supplemented by reference TRBV7-9 and TRBJ2-4, the full variable domain reads DTGVSQNPRHKITKRGQNVTFRCDPISEHNRLYWYRQTLGQGPEFLTYFQNEAQLEKSRLLSDRFSAERPKGSFSTLEIQRTEQGDSAMYLCASSLDGGWAKNIQYFGAGTRLSVL.